The present TCR beta chain was sequenced within a study of cytomegalovirus exposure and HLA in healthy donors. Here immunoSEQ multiplex PCR was the method, and the copy in TCRdb shows in-frame clones only, minus some. Of some 64,000 clones listed, around 97% were seen once; the top ten hold roughly 1.6%. Germline V gene data show CDR1 as SNHLY and CDR2 as FYNNEI. The V and J ends lost 6 bases and 2 bases respectively, with 9 bases between them. The CDR3 consists of 13 residues. The origin of this receptor is a woman between 18 and 29 years old in good health and CMV-seropositive. The sequenced sample was PBMCs. V and J are TRBV2 and TRBJ2-3; no reliable D call. Here the CDR3 DNA reads TGTGCCAGCAGCCCTTTGTTCACAGATACGCAGTATTTT. Translated, it gives CASSPLFTDTQYF. Using reference TRBV2 and TRBJ2-3 for the parts outside the CDR3, the full variable domain is EPEVTQTPSHQVTQMGQEVILRCVPISNHLYFYWYRQILGQKVEFLVSFYNNEISEKSEIFDDQFSVERPDGSNFTLKIRSTKLEDSAMYFCASSPLFTDTQYFGPGTRLTVL.